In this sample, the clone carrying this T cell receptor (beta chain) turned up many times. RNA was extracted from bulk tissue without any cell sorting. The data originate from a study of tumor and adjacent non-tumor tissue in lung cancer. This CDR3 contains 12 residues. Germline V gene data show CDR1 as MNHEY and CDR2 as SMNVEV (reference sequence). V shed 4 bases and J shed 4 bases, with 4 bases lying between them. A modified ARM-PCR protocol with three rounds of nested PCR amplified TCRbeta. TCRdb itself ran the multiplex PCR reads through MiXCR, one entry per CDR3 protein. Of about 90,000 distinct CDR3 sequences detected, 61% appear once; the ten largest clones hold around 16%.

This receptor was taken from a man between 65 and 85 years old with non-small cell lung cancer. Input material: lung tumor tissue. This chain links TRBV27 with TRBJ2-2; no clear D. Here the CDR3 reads CASSWSTGELFF. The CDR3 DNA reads TGTGCCAGCAGTTGGAGCACCGGGGAGCTGTTTTTT.